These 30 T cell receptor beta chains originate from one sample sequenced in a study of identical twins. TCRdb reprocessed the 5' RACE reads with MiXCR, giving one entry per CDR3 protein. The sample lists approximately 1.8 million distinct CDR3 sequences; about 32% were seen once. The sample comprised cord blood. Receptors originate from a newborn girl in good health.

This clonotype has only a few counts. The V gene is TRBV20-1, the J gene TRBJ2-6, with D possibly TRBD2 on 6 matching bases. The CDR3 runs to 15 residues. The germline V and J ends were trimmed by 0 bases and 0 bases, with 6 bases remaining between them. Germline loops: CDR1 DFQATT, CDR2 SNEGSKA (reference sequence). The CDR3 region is CSAREAGSGANVLTF. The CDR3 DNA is TGCAGTGCTAGAGAAGCGGGCTCTGGGGCCAACGTCCTGACTTTC.

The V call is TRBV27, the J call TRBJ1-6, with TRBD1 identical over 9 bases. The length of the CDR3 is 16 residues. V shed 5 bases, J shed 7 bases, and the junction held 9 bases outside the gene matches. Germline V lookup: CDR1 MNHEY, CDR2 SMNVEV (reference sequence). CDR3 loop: CASSVKQGAKNSPLHF. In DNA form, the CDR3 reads TGTGCCAGCAGTGTAAAACAGGGGGCAAAGAATTCACCCCTCCACTTT.

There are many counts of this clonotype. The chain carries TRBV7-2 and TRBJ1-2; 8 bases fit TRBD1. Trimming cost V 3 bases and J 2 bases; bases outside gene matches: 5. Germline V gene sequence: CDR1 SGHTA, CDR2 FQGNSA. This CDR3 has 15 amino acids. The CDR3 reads CASSFDRGGNYGYTF. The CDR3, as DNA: TGTGCCAGCAGCTTCGACAGGGGAGGAAACTATGGCTACACCTTC.

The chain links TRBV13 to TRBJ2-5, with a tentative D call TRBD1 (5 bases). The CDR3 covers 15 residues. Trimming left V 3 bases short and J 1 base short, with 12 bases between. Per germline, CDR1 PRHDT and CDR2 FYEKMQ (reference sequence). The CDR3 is CASSFTWGSQETQYF. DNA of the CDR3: TGTGCCAGCAGCTTTACCTGGGGCAGCCAAGAGACCCAGTACTTC.

CDR3 region: CASSPAGTASYEQYF. The CDR3 DNA is TGTGCCAGCAGTCCCGCCGGGACAGCCTCCTACGAGCAGTACTTC. The chain links TRBV12-3 or TRBV12-4 to TRBJ2-7; 7 bases are a match to TRBD1. J lost 0 bases, V lost 5 bases, and 7 bases had no gene match. This CDR3 region has 15 residues.

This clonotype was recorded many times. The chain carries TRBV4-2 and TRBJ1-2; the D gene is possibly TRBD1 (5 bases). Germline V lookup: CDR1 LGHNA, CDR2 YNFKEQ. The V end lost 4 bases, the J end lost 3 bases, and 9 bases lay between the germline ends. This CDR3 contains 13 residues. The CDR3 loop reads CASSPDSDYGYTF. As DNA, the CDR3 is TGTGCCAGCAGCCCCGACAGTGACTATGGCTACACCTTC.

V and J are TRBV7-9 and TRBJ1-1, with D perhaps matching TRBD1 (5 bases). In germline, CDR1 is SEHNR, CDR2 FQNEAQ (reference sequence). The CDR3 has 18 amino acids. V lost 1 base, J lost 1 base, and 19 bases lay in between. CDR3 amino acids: CASSLEGTGRVENTEAFF. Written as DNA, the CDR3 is TGTGCCAGCAGCTTAGAGGGGACGGGGCGGGTGGAGAACACTGAAGCTTTCTTT.

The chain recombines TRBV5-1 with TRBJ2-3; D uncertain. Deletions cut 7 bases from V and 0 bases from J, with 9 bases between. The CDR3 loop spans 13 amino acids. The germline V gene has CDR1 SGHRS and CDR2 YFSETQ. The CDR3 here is CASAHGSTDTQYF. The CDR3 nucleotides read TGCGCCAGCGCCCACGGCAGCACAGATACGCAGTATTTT.

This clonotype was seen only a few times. DNA for the CDR3: TGTGCCAGCAGCGAAGCGGGGGGGGCTATAGCCAAAAACATTCAGTACTTC. This sequence encodes CASSEAGGAIAKNIQYF. The rearrangement uses TRBV11-2 and TRBJ2-4; TRBD2 matches 10 bases. This CDR3 spans 17 amino acids. Germline lookup yields CDR1 SGHAT and CDR2 FQNNGV. V lost 5 bases to trimming and J lost 0 bases; unmatched junction nucleotides: 7.

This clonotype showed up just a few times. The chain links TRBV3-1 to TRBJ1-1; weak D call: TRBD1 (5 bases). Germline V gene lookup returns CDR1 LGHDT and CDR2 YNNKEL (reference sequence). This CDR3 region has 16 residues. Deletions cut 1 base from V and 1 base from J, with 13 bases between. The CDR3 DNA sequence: TGTGCCAGCAGCCAAGGGGGCCGCCCCAGGAACACTGAAGCTTTCTTT. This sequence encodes CASSQGGRPRNTEAFF.

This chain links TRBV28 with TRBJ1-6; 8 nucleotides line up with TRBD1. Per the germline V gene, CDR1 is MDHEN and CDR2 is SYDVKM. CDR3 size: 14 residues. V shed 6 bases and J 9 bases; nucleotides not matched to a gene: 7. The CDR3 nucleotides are TGTGCCAGCAGCTCGGACAGGGAAAGTTCACCCCTCCACTTT. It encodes CASSSDRESSPLHF.

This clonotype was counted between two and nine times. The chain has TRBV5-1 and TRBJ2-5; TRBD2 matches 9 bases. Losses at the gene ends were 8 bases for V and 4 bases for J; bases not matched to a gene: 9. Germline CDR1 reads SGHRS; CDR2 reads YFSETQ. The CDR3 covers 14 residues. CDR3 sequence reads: CASQDLAGRETQYF. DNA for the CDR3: TGCGCCAGTCAGGACCTAGCGGGAAGAGAGACCCAGTACTTC.

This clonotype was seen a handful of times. The DNA for the CDR3 is TGTGCCAGCAGCGTAGTCGGGAGGGCCTGGGATGAGCAGTTCTTC. This codes for CASSVVGRAWDEQFF. This rearrangement joins TRBV9 to TRBJ2-1; 8 bases are a match to TRBD2. The CDR3 totals 15 residues. The V gene's germline CDR1 is SGDLS and CDR2 YYNGEE. With V trimmed by 0 bases and J by 8 bases, 7 bases remained unmatched. Full variable domain (rest looked up from reference TRBV9 and TRBJ2-1): DSGVTQTPKHLITATGQRVTLRCSPRSGDLSVYWYQQSLDQGLQFLIQYYNGEERAKGNILERFSAQQFPDLHSELNLSSLELGDSALYFCASSVVGRAWDEQFFGPGTRLTVL.

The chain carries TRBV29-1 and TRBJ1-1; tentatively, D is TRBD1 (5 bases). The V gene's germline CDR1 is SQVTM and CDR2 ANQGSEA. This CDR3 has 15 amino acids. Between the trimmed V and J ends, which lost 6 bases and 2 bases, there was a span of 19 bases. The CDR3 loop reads CSVSQRGTENTEAFF. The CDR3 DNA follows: TGCAGCGTCTCCCAGCGGGGGACGGAAAACACTGAAGCTTTCTTT.

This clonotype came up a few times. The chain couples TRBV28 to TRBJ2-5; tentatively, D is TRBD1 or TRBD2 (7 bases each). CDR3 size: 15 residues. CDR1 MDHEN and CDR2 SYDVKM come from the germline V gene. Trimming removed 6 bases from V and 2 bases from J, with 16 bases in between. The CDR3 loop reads CASSFWGGQQETQYF. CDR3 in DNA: TGTGCCAGCAGCTTTTGGGGGGGACAGCAAGAGACCCAGTACTTC.

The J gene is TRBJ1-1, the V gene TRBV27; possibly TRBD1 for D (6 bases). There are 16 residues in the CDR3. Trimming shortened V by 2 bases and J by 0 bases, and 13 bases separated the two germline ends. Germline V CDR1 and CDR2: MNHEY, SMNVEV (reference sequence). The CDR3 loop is CASSLNRGGLNTEAFF. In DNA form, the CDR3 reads TGTGCCAGCAGTTTAAATCGGGGGGGCTTGAACACTGAAGCTTTCTTT.

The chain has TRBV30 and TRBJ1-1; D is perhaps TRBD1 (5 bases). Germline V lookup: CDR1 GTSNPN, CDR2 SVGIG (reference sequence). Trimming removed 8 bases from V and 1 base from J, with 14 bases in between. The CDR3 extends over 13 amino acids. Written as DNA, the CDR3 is TGTGCCCATACCACTCAGGGGAACACTGAAGCTTTCTTT. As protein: CAHTTQGNTEAFF.

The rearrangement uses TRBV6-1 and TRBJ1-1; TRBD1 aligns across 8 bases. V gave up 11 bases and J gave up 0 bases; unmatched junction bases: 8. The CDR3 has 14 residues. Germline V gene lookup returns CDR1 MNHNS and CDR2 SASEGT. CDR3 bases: TGTGCCGCGGACAGGGTGGGGATGAACACTGAAGCTTTCTTT. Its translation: CAADRVGMNTEAFF.

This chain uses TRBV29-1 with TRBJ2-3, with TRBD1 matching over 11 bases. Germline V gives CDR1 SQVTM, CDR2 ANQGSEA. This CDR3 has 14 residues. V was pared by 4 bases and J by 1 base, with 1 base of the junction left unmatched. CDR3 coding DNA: TGCAGCGTTGGGGGACAGGGGGGCACAGATACGCAGTATTTT. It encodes CSVGGQGGTDTQYF.

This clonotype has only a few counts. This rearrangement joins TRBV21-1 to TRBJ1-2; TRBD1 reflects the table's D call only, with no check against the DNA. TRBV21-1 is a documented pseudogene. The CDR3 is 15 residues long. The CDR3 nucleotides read TGTGCCAGCAGCAAAGTCGAGACAGACGTCGATGGCTACACCTTC. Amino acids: CASSKVETDVDGYTF.

The CDR3 DNA sequence: TGTGCCAGCAGTGGAAGGCGGGATAGGCAGTACTTC. It specifies CASSGRRDRQYF. V and J are TRBV2 and TRBJ2-5, with D possibly TRBD2 on 6 matching bases. CDR1 and CDR2 (germline): SNHLY, FYNNEI. The length of the CDR3 is 12 residues. V lost 4 bases and J 11 bases, leaving 14 bases between the germline ends. Full variable domain (rest looked up from reference TRBV2 and TRBJ2-5): EPEVTQTPSHQVTQMGQEVILRCVPISNHLYFYWYRQILGQKVEFLVSFYNNEISEKSEIFDDQFSVERPDGSNFTLKIRSTKLEDSAMYFCASSGRRDRQYFGPGTRLLVL.

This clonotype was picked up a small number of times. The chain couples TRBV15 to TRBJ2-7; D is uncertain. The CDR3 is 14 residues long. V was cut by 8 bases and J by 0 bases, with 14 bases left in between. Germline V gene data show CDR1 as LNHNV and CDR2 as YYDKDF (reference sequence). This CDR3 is CATAPAQYSYEQYF. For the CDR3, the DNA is TGTGCCACCGCGCCTGCACAGTACTCCTACGAGCAGTACTTC. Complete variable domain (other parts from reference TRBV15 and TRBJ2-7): DAMVIQNPRYQVTQFGKPVTLSCSQTLNHNVMYWYQQKSSQAPKLLFHYYDKDFNNEADTPDNFQSRRPNTSFCFLDIRSPGLGDTAMYLCATAPAQYSYEQYFGPGTRLTVT.

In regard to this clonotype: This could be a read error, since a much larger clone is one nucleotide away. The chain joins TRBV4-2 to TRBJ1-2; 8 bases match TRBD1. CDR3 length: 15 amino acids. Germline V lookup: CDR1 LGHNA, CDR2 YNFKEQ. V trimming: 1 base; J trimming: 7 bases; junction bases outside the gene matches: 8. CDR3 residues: CASSQARTGSCGYTF. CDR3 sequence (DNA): TGTGCCAGCAGCCAAGCTCGGACAGGGAGCTGTGGCTACACCTTC.

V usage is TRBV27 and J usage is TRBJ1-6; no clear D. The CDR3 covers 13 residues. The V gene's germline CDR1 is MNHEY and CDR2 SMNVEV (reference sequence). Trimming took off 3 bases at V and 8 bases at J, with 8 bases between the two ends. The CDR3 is CASSFKSDSPLHF. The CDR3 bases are TGTGCCAGCAGTTTTAAGAGCGATTCACCCCTCCACTTT.

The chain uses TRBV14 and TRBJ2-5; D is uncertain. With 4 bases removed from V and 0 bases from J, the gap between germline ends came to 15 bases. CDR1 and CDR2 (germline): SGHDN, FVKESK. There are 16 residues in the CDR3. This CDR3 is CASSLRTGSYQETQYF. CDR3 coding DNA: TGTGCCAGCAGCCTACGGACCGGTTCGTACCAAGAGACCCAGTACTTC. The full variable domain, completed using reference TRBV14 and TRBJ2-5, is EAGVTQFPSHSVIEKGQTVTLRCDPISGHDNLYWYRRVMGKEIKFLLHFVKESKQDESGMPNNRFLAERTGGTYSTLKVQPAELEDSGVYFCASSLRTGSYQETQYFGPGTRLLVL.

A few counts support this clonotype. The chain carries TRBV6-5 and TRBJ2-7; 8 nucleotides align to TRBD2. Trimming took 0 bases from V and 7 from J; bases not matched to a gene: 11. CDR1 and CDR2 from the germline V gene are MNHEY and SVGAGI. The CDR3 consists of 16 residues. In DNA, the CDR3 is TGTGCCAGCAGTTACTCGAGAGCGGGAGAGTCCAATGAGCAGTACTTC. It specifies CASSYSRAGESNEQYF.

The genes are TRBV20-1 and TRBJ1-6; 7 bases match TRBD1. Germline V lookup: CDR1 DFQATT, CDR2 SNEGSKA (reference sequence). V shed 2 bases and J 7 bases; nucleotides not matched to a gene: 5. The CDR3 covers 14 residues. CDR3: CSARKGAANSPLHF. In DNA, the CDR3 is TGCAGTGCTAGAAAGGGGGCGGCCAATTCACCCCTCCACTTT.

CDR3 nucleotide sequence: TGCAGCGTTGCGGACCACGGCAATGAAAAACTGTTTTTT. Translating it yields CSVADHGNEKLFF. The V gene is TRBV29-1, the J gene TRBJ1-4, with no clear D. The CDR3 is 13 amino acids. Per germline, CDR1 SQVTM and CDR2 ANQGSEA. V was cut by 4 bases and J by 5 bases, with 11 bases left in between.

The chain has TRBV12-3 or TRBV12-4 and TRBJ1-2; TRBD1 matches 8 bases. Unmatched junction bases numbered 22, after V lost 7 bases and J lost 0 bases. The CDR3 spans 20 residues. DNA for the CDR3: TGTGCCAGCACCTCTATCATCACTCTGGGAAGGGGACAGGCTAACTATGGCTACACCTTC. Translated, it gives CASTSIITLGRGQANYGYTF.

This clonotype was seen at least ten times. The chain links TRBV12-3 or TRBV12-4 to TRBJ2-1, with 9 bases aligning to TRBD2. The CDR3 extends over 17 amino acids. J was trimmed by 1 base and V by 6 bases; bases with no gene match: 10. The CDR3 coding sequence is TGTGCCAGCAGCCCATTTAGCGGGGGCCTTTCCTACAATGAGCAGTTCTTC. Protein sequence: CASSPFSGGLSYNEQFF.